The rows below give T cell receptor beta chains drawn from one sample of a study of blood T cells in healthy people across ages. MiXCR, run by TCRdb on the 5' RACE reads, gives a single entry per CDR3 protein. The sample records around 1.7 million distinct CDR3 sequences, over 25% being singletons. The sequenced sample consisted of blood. These receptors all come from a woman younger than 45 in good health. Both conserved end residues are part of each CDR3. Rows may omit the clone size; those that give it use once, few, many or a size class.

clone_size j_call v_call cdr3_aa
NA TRBJ2-1 TRBV2 CASTRQGRSFNEQFF
NA TRBJ2-3 TRBV6-1 CASSGAGLAGGEGRCF
NA TRBJ2-6 TRBV28 CASGRTDSGANVLTF
many TRBJ2-1 TRBV20-1 CSASDPKSSYNEQFF
NA TRBJ2-7 TRBV10-2 CASSDRVNGQYF
NA TRBJ2-2 TRBV9 CASSVVKGYTGELFF
NA TRBJ2-1 TRBV28 CASTIGGSSYNEQFF
NA TRBJ2-2 TRBV20-1 CSARDFRTSNTGELFF
NA TRBJ2-3 TRBV10-3 CAIRTRGTDTQYF
NA TRBJ2-5 TRBV5-1 CASSPTTSGALETQYF
NA TRBJ2-1 TRBV25-1 CASSEDESEVPFF
few TRBJ1-6 TRBV6-6 CASTPGRVGSPLHF
many TRBJ2-5 TRBV9 CASSVGRQETQYF
many TRBJ2-7 TRBV5-1 CASSFAGQAYEQYF
NA TRBJ2-6 TRBV3-1 CASSQLWNSGANVLTF
few TRBJ2-3 TRBV6-1 CASSPNGGTWGPDTQYF
NA TRBJ2-7 TRBV5-1 CASSLGTGRSYEQYF
few NA TRBV5-1 CAGSLSVNYEQYF
NA TRBJ1-2 TRBV6-6 CASSYSKGSLYGYTF
NA TRBJ2-7 TRBV5-1 CASSLRRGGNEQYF
few TRBJ1-5 TRBV24-1 CATSDSGGNQPQHF
few TRBJ2-7 TRBV2 CASSEVVAVSYEQYF
few TRBJ1-1 TRBV7-9 CASTLTLNTEAFF
NA TRBJ2-3 TRBV20-1 CSVGTLSADTQYF
many TRBJ1-2 TRBV4-2 CASSLRQTNYGYTF
NA TRBJ1-2 TRBV27 CASRLAGSGGYTF
NA TRBJ2-2 TRBV24-1 CATSDWDCDTGELFF
few TRBJ2-7 TRBV4-2 CASSQGRDKQYF
many TRBJ2-7 TRBV7-3 CASSLASGGAAEQYF
NA TRBJ2-7 TRBV20-1 CSAKGQTSYEQYF
many TRBJ2-3 TRBV6-2/TRBV6-3 CASATNTDTQYF
NA TRBJ1-1 TRBV6-2/TRBV6-3 CTSSSPGQGNAEAFF
few TRBJ1-2 TRBV20-1 CSASQWTRGRSYTF
once TRBJ1-4 TRBV20-1 CSARTSTANEKPFF
few TRBJ2-2 TRBV29-1 CSVPSVPGELFF
few TRBJ2-2 TRBV9 CASSVGAGANTGELFF
few TRBJ2-7 TRBV7-9 CASSLDGPTYEQYF
few TRBJ2-1 TRBV20-1 CSASSGRAYNEQFF
NA TRBJ1-1 TRBV28 CASSLGRRGAVGTEAFF
NA TRBJ1-2 TRBV5-1 CASSLDGESLRYGYTF
few TRBJ2-4 TRBV20-1 CSATPGLLEGKNIQYF
few TRBJ1-1 TRBV29-1 CSVEDSGVGTEAFF
NA TRBJ1-2 TRBV20-1 CSARDSATTNGGYTF
many TRBJ1-2 TRBV6-6 CASSLQGEYGYTF
few TRBJ1-4 TRBV27 CASSTTGGTTNEKLFF
NA TRBJ1-2 TRBV5-1 CASSVTGIGGYTF
NA NA TRBV3-1 CASSQDFGSRGEQYF
NA TRBJ2-3 TRBV6-4 CARANGTDTQYF
many TRBJ2-1 TRBV20-1 CSAKGLAGGNEQFF
many TRBJ2-1 TRBV7-2 CASSPLAGGFGEQFF
NA TRBJ2-5 TRBV20-1 CSAAKSSVQGETQYF
NA TRBJ2-1 TRBV7-2 CASSSDGTGLNEQFF
NA NA TRBV7-9 CASSPYGEGLAGREQYF
many TRBJ2-1 TRBV12-3/TRBV12-4 CASSRGQGSFF